The following is a T cell receptor beta chain sequence with its context. The ends were cut back, 4 bases at V and 4 bases at J, with 16 bases in the middle. There are 15 residues in the CDR3. CDR1 is LGHDT, CDR2 YNNKEL, per germline (reference sequence). In the original processing: Nucleated cell number was recorded as an estimate derived from reference gene primer amplification. Assay used: immunoSEQ multiplex PCR; TCRdb lists only in-frame clones, some missing. The V and J calls and the clone size are those of that table, but D and trimming were determined from the DNA. This sample carries 200,000 to 300,000 clones, less than 90% of them seen once, and the ten largest clones take approximately 4%. The sample is drawn from a study of blood T cell repertoires in COVID-19. Across the study: Samples came from the United States, Italy and Spain, spanning acute and convalescent COVID-19. T cells, B-cell-depleted T cells, or PBMCs provided the cDNA or gDNA that served as material.

V gene TRBV3-1 (or the pseudogene TRBV3-2) combines with J gene TRBJ1-1; D might be TRBD1 (6 bases). The sample comprised peripheral blood. This clonotype originated in a man in his 60s who had recovered from COVID-19. CDR3 amino acids: CASSLRQGNPTEAFF. CDR3 DNA: TGTGCCAGCAGCCTTCGCCAGGGGAACCCCACTGAAGCTTTCTTT.